The clone carrying this TCR beta chain was observed a single time. The entry originates in a study of blood T cell repertoires in COVID-19. The method was immunoSEQ multiplex PCR; TCRdb's version includes in-frame clones alone and lacks a portion of them. The sample consists of 450,000 or so clones, 80% to 95% of them appearing once. Input material: PBMCs or T cells enriched from blood (not recorded which). The clonotype originates from a man aged 18 to 30 who had recovered from COVID-19.

The CDR3 is CASSTPIRQLMNTEAFF. Written as DNA, the CDR3 is TGTGCCAGTAGTACACCTATTCGACAGCTAATGAACACTGAAGCTTTCTTT. The chain links TRBV19 to TRBJ1-1; D perhaps matches TRBD1 (5 bases). The CDR3 has 17 amino acids. The V end lost 4 bases, the J end lost 0 bases, and 18 bases lay between the germline ends. Germline CDR1 LNHDA, CDR2 SQIVND (reference sequence).